This T cell receptor (beta chain) was recovered during a study of blood T cell repertoires in COVID-19. Study information: Samples representing acute and convalescent COVID-19 were sourced from the United States, Italy and Spain. From T cells, B-cell-depleted T cells, or PBMCs came the material, which was cDNA or gDNA.

Original processing notes: Estimation of nucleated cell counts relied on the amplification of reference gene primers. The repertoire was sequenced with immunoSEQ multiplex PCR; TCRdb's copy has only in-frame clones and lacks some. The V and J calls and clone size were taken over from that table, and D and trimming were inferred from the DNA. This sample has roughly 250,000 clones; 70% to 90% occur once, and the top ten carry roughly 3.7%. The CDR3 is 14 amino acids. V lost 1 base to trimming and J lost 0 bases, with 4 bases between them. Germline V gene lookup returns CDR1 MNHNS and CDR2 SASEGT. Details on this clone: The same CDR3 can be traced to other DNA sequences in this sample.

The sequencing sample was made of peripheral blood. J is TRBJ1-3 and V is TRBV6-1; D not resolved. This sequence originates from a woman in her thirties or forties with acute or convalescent COVID-19. For the CDR3, the DNA is TGTGCCAGCAGTGAAGTCAGCTCTGGAAACACCATATATTTT. It yields the protein CASSEVSSGNTIYF.